A selection of T cell receptor beta chains follows, all from one sample in a study of neoadjuvant anti-PD-1 for oral cavity cancer. Clones were read by immunoSEQ multiplex PCR, and TCRdb kept only the in-frame ones, dropping some. Found here are 11,000 to 15,000 clones, 70% to 80% of them singletons; the top ten hold 2% to 2.5%. This sample comprised PBMCs, obtained after nivolumab (anti-PD-1) treatment. The receptors stem from a person aged 40 to 85 with oral cavity squamous cell carcinoma. The conserved cysteine and the conserved F or W are not part of the CDR3 here. A D gene is named only where the DNA matches it firmly.

CDR3 | V | D | J
ASSSGAYGYT | TRBV6-1 | NA | TRBJ1-2
ASSLGTNRGRGYTEAF | TRBV19 | TRBD1 | TRBJ1-1
ASSLAGQPQH | TRBV7-8 | NA | TRBJ1-5
ASSLGSDGRTYEQY | TRBV7-9 | NA | TRBJ2-7
ASSSLRSSYEQY | TRBV7-9 | NA | TRBJ2-7
ASRGQGAVETQY | TRBV6-1 | TRBD1 | TRBJ2-5
ASRLQGPGNTEAF | TRBV27 | TRBD1 | TRBJ1-1
ASSSRTVMNTEAF | TRBV4-1 | NA | TRBJ1-1
ASSLLAITGELF | TRBV5-6 | NA | TRBJ2-2
ASSLVQVGSTEAF | TRBV5-4 | NA | TRBJ1-1
SVIRQGTRETQY | TRBV29-1 | NA | TRBJ2-5
ASSAGQMNSPLH | TRBV25-1 | TRBD1 | TRBJ1-6
ASRPGPGKTQY | TRBV6-5 | NA | TRBJ2-5
ASSLAPGLYEQY | TRBV7-6 | NA | TRBJ2-7
ASSPYTSGGGNEQF | TRBV18 | TRBD2 | TRBJ2-1
ATTRTESSYEQY | TRBV2 | NA | TRBJ2-7
ASSYTQGAAQH | TRBV6-5 | TRBD1 | TRBJ1-5
ASSTGQGFTEAF | TRBV28 | TRBD1 | TRBJ1-1
ASSPFLAGVGDTQY | TRBV7-3 | TRBD2 | TRBJ2-3
ASSPGQGTAEQY | TRBV7-8 | NA | TRBJ2-7
ASSQARTGLINYGYT | TRBV4-1 | TRBD1 | TRBJ1-2
ASSTSGRADGTQY | TRBV6-5 | TRBD2 | TRBJ2-3
ASSPSTGVGGNTIY | TRBV10-2 | NA | TRBJ1-3
AISPRGGVNEQF | TRBV10-3 | TRBD2 | TRBJ2-1
ASSDSWGREGHNEQF | TRBV11-3 | TRBD2 | TRBJ2-1
ASSTRDRDYEQF | TRBV6-5 | TRBD1 | TRBJ2-1
AWSVQQETEAF | TRBV30 | NA | TRBJ1-1
ASSGTSPDTQY | TRBV19 | TRBD2 | TRBJ2-3
ASSLRVPTDIPSEQY | TRBV7-8 | NA | TRBJ2-7
ASSLIVGVGQETQY | TRBV5-8 | NA | TRBJ2-5
ASSEGQGGGNQPQH | TRBV5-1 | TRBD1 | TRBJ1-5
ASSQDQAGASNYGYT | TRBV4-2 | NA | TRBJ1-2
ASIPGGENTEAF | TRBV5-1 | NA | TRBJ1-1
ASSYLGAVNQPQH | TRBV6-6 | NA | TRBJ1-5
ASSSIRGRSSYEQY | TRBV11-2 | NA | TRBJ2-7
ASSLAPGEISPLH | TRBV7-9 | NA | TRBJ1-6
ASSLASGTGPKGANVLT | TRBV7-9 | TRBD1 | TRBJ2-6
ASSLAPQAKNIQY | TRBV5-1 | NA | TRBJ2-4
ASSPNRYQPQH | TRBV6-5 | NA | TRBJ1-5
ATSPGGGIWSSNQPQH | TRBV7-9 | NA | TRBJ1-5
ASKRGKVGEKLF | TRBV6-5 | NA | TRBJ1-4
ASSLDFNEQF | TRBV5-4 | NA | TRBJ2-1
ASGRDQAFTEAF | TRBV19 | NA | TRBJ1-1
ASSLAGMSGYT | TRBV5-1 | NA | TRBJ1-2
ASKCRDAAYEQY | TRBV14 | NA | TRBJ2-7
ASSSTGGEGTEAF | TRBV5-1 | TRBD1 | TRBJ1-1
ASSVGTATEAF | TRBV5-6 | TRBD1 | TRBJ1-1
ASSYGTGRQPQH | TRBV6-5 | TRBD1 | TRBJ1-5
ASSLESSNTGELF | TRBV7-9 | NA | TRBJ2-2
ASSPGPALGQPQH | TRBV28 | NA | TRBJ1-5
ASKGSSGLNNEQF | TRBV6-6 | TRBD2 | TRBJ2-1
AWSRDRPYGYT | TRBV30 | TRBD1 | TRBJ1-2
ASSSKGQLYGYT | TRBV27 | TRBD1 | TRBJ1-2
ASSVTGTSGEKLF | TRBV4-1 | NA | TRBJ1-4
ASSLSWRGAAGEQY | TRBV27 | TRBD2 | TRBJ2-7
AWSFGGTEAF | TRBV30 | NA | TRBJ1-1
ASSLSVSSYEQY | TRBV6-6 | NA | TRBJ2-7
ASSLLAGLETQY | TRBV6-5 | TRBD2 | TRBJ2-5
ASSSGGLAGADTQY | TRBV5-1 | TRBD2 | TRBJ2-3